These 22 T cell receptor beta chains were sequenced from one sample in a study of cytomegalovirus exposure and HLA in healthy donors. Method: immunoSEQ multiplex PCR; TCRdb's copy keeps in-frame clones and lacks some. The data hold over 150,000 clones, with 86% observed a single time. Sample: PBMCs. These receptors were obtained from a man aged 18 to 29 in good health and CMV-seropositive.

This chain connects TRBV27 to TRBJ2-5, with D tentatively TRBD1 (7 bases). Germline V lookup: CDR1 MNHEY, CDR2 SMNVEV (reference sequence). Trimming removed 6 bases from V and 5 bases from J, with 13 bases in between. This CDR3 has 13 amino acids. The CDR3 bases are TGTGCCAGCAGGGCAGGGGGGAGGGAGACCCAGTACTTC. Protein sequence: CASRAGGRETQYF.

This clone came up a few times. The genes are TRBV29-1 and TRBJ1-2; tentatively, D is TRBD1 (6 bases). Germline values: CDR1 SQVTM, CDR2 ANQGSEA. The CDR3 loop spans 13 amino acids. Between the trimmed V and J ends, which lost 4 bases and 5 bases, there was a span of 14 bases. The CDR3 loop is CSVGAGDPYGYTF. The CDR3 DNA is TGCAGCGTTGGGGCAGGGGACCCTTATGGCTACACCTTC.

This clone has a handful of counts. CDR3 DNA sequence: TGTGCCAGCAGCGCCAGGGCTGGCGGGAGGGCCTCCAATGAGCAGTTCTTC. Translated, it gives CASSARAGGRASNEQFF. This rearrangement joins TRBV9 to TRBJ2-1; 9 bases agree with TRBD2. The CDR3 has 17 residues. From germline, CDR1 is SGDLS and CDR2 YYNGEE. J lost 6 bases, V lost 3 bases, and 13 bases had no gene match.

The rearrangement joins TRBV29-1 to TRBJ2-7; perhaps TRBD2 as D (5 bases). Per the germline V gene, CDR1 is SQVTM and CDR2 is ANQGSEA. V shed 5 bases and J shed 7 bases, with 12 bases lying between them. The CDR3 is 11 amino acids. In nucleotides, the CDR3 is TGCAGCGTTCAGACACCGGGAGAGCAGTACTTC. Encoded protein: CSVQTPGEQYF.

The V and J genes are TRBV5-4 and TRBJ2-7; D may be TRBD1 (6 bases). This CDR3 is built from 14 residues. Trimming cost V 2 bases and J 3 bases, with 12 bases left between them. Germline lookup yields CDR1 SGHNT and CDR2 YYREEE (reference sequence). This CDR3 is CASSFGTSLYEQYF. As DNA, the CDR3 is TGTGCCAGCAGCTTCGGGACATCTCTCTACGAGCAGTACTTC.

The rearrangement links TRBV5-5 to TRBJ1-2; 7 positions match TRBD1. The germline gives CDR1 SGHKS, CDR2 YYEKEE (reference sequence). This CDR3 has 15 amino acids. The V and J ends lost 0 bases and 3 bases, in that order; junction bases with no gene match: 5. The DNA for the CDR3 is TGTGCCAGCAGCTTGGTAGGGGGCAACTACTATGGCTACACCTTC. Its protein is CASSLVGGNYYGYTF.

This chain links TRBV13 with TRBJ2-1, with TRBD2 identical over 9 bases. V lost 6 bases and J lost 2; bases outside the gene matches: 14. The length of the CDR3 is 18 residues. In germline, CDR1 is PRHDT, CDR2 FYEKMQ (reference sequence). This CDR3 reads CASSPPFRLAETYNEQFF. The CDR3 DNA reads as TGTGCCAGCAGTCCCCCCTTCAGACTAGCGGAGACCTACAATGAGCAGTTCTTC.

The chain links TRBV11-2 to TRBJ1-6, with 9 positions matching TRBD1. Germline CDR1 SGHAT, CDR2 FQNNGV. The CDR3 loop spans 15 amino acids. With V trimmed by 5 bases and J by 10 bases, 9 bases remained unmatched. Here the CDR3 reads CASSRDRDRVSPLHF. As DNA, the CDR3 is TGTGCCAGCAGCCGAGACCGGGACAGGGTCTCACCCCTCCACTTT. Complete variable domain (other parts from reference TRBV11-2 and TRBJ1-6): EAGVAQSPRYKIIEKRQSVAFWCNPISGHATLYWYQQILGQGPKLLIQFQNNGVVDDSQLPKDRFSAERLKGVDSTLKIQPAKLEDSAVYLCASSRDRDRVSPLHFGNGTRLTVT.

This clone was recorded only once. V and J are TRBV18 and TRBJ1-1; 11 nucleotides align to TRBD1. Germline CDR1 KGHSH, CDR2 LQKENI. The CDR3 is 15 residues long. The ends lost 3 bases at V and 2 bases at J; junction bases unmatched: 2. This CDR3 reads CASSPGQGANTEAFF. As DNA, the CDR3 is TGTGCCAGCTCACCCGGACAGGGGGCTAACACTGAAGCTTTCTTT.

This clone was detected once. The chain couples TRBV13 to TRBJ2-7; TRBD1 matches at 7 bases. Germline CDR1 is PRHDT and CDR2 is FYEKMQ (reference sequence). V lost 5 bases, J lost 1 base, and 8 bases stayed unmatched. This CDR3 spans 15 amino acids. CDR3 in amino acids: CASSGSTGPSYEQYF. Written as DNA, the CDR3 is TGTGCCAGCAGCGGATCGACAGGGCCATCCTACGAGCAGTACTTC.

This chain uses TRBV27 with TRBJ2-3; 15 nucleotides agree with TRBD2. V dropped 2 bases and J dropped 7; count of bases not matched to a gene: 1. The CDR3 is 15 residues long. Germline CDR1 reads MNHEY; CDR2 reads SMNVEV (reference sequence). The CDR3 DNA follows: TGTGCCAGCAGTTTAGGGACTAGCGGGAGGAATACGCAGTATTTT. Its protein is CASSLGTSGRNTQYF.

The rearrangement links TRBV20-1 to TRBJ1-1, with D possibly TRBD1 on 6 matching bases. V was trimmed by 8 bases and J by 3 bases, leaving 10 bases between them. The CDR3 spans 11 residues. Germline assignment: CDR1 DFQATT and CDR2 SNEGSKA (reference sequence). CDR3 in DNA: TGCAGTTCAGGGGCGGACACTGAAGCTTTCTTT. Its protein is CSSGADTEAFF.

This chain uses TRBV5-5 with TRBJ2-7, with D perhaps matching TRBD1 (6 bases). In germline, CDR1 is SGHKS, CDR2 YYEKEE (reference sequence). Trimming cost V 4 bases and J 5 bases, with 22 bases left between them. The CDR3 runs to 16 residues. The CDR3: CASSRRLIAGENEQYF. Here the CDR3 DNA reads TGTGCCAGCAGCCGCCGCTTGATAGCAGGGGAAAACGAGCAGTACTTC.

V is TRBV10-2 and J is TRBJ2-2, with no clear D. The CDR3 is 13 residues long. CDR1 is WSHSY and CDR2 is SAAADI in the germline V gene. Trimming removed 6 bases at V and 6 bases at J, with 11 bases between. The chain's CDR3 is CASSHPSAGELFF. The DNA of the CDR3 is TGCGCCAGCAGCCACCCTTCGGCCGGGGAGCTGTTTTTT.

The chain joins TRBV13 to TRBJ2-3; D not certain. CDR3 length equals 13 residues. Trimming removed 0 bases from V and 6 bases from J, with 7 bases in between. Germline CDR1 PRHDT, CDR2 FYEKMQ (reference sequence). As DNA, the CDR3 is TGTGCCAGCAGCTTAGGGAAGGAGGATACGCAGTATTTT. It codes for CASSLGKEDTQYF.

V and J are TRBV6-6 and TRBJ1-1; D might be TRBD1 (5 bases). CDR1 is MNHNY and CDR2 is SVGAGI in the germline V gene (reference sequence). V dropped 0 bases and J dropped 5 bases, with 13 bases sitting between them. The CDR3 spans 15 residues. As DNA, the CDR3 is TGTGCCAGCAGTTACTCGAAACAGGCATGGACTGAAGCTTTCTTT. This codes for CASSYSKQAWTEAFF.

This chain joins TRBV30 and TRBJ2-1; 7 bases agree with TRBD1. The germline gives CDR1 GTSNPN, CDR2 SVGIG (reference sequence). V lost 8 bases, J lost 12 bases, and 10 bases stayed unmatched. The CDR3 consists of 11 residues. As DNA, the CDR3 is TGTGCCAGAGGACAGGACTTGGGGCAGTTCTTC. Translation gives CARGQDLGQFF.

This clone occurred once. The chain is built from TRBV9 and TRBJ2-5; D unclear. Germline-derived CDR1 and CDR2 are SGDLS and YYNGEE. The CDR3 is 15 amino acids. Trimming removed 0 bases at V and 7 bases at J, with 16 bases between. CDR3 sequence (DNA): TGTGCCAGCAGCGTAGAAGGTATCTCTTCAGGGACCCAGTACTTC. Its protein is CASSVEGISSGTQYF.

V is TRBV2 and J is TRBJ2-5, with 9 bases identical to TRBD2. V lost 1 base to trimming and J lost 5 bases; unmatched junction nucleotides: 8. The CDR3 has 16 amino acids. Germline loops: CDR1 SNHLY, CDR2 FYNNEI. CDR3 in amino acids: CASSEGLAGLWETQYF. CDR3 sequence (DNA): TGTGCCAGCAGTGAAGGGCTAGCGGGACTCTGGGAGACCCAGTACTTC.

The V gene is TRBV6-4, the J gene TRBJ2-1, with 9 bases identical to TRBD1. Germline V CDR1 and CDR2: MRHNA, SNTAGT. The V gene end was trimmed by 8 bases and the J gene end by 9 bases; junction bases not matched to a gene: 17. The CDR3 runs to 16 residues. CDR3 sequence (DNA): TGTGCCAGCGGGCTACGACCGGGACAGGGTATCGGTGAGCAGTTCTTC. Translating gives CASGLRPGQGIGEQFF.

This chain connects TRBV11-2 to TRBJ2-3; TRBD2 aligns across 7 bases. The CDR3 is 15 amino acids. V dropped 1 base and J dropped 3; count of bases not matched to a gene: 4. CDR1 and CDR2 (germline): SGHAT, FQNNGV. This CDR3 is CASSLAGTKTDTQYF. In nucleotides, the CDR3 is TGTGCCAGCAGCTTAGCTGGGACTAAGACAGATACGCAGTATTTT.

Written as DNA, the CDR3 is TGTGCCAGCAGTTATTCCCCGGGAACCTATGGCTACACCTTC. This codes for CASSYSPGTYGYTF. V usage is TRBV6-5 and J usage is TRBJ1-2, with D uncertain. Trimming removed 3 bases from V and 4 bases from J, with 12 bases in between. CDR1 is MNHEY and CDR2 is SVGAGI in the germline V gene. The CDR3 contains 14 residues.